This TCR beta chain was identified during a study of shared clonotypes between healthy human individuals. About this clone: Its antigen remains unknown.

Germline loops: CDR1 SGHRS, CDR2 YFSETQ. This CDR3 is 12 amino acids long. Trimming left V 5 bases short and J 5 bases short, with 11 bases between. Assay: immunoSEQ multiplex PCR; the TCRdb copy retains only in-frame clones and omits some. This sample has more than 2,000,000 clones; 85% to 95% occur once, and the top ten carry 0.39%. Overall study results and limits: Only a few donors were included, so the genetic and exposure-history diversity represented was limited. Specimens sampled were limited to blood, with tissue repertoires likely differing.

The material sequenced was naive CD4+ T cells from PBMCs. The subset is: CD45RA+ positively selected. The rearrangement links TRBV5-1 to TRBJ2-7; D unclear. The clonotype originates from a man aged 18 to 30 in good health. Some clones in this sample may be carry-over from other donors' samples. CDR3 bases: TGCGCCAGCAGACGTGGGGTCGACGAGCAGTACTTC. This gives the protein CASRRGVDEQYF. Based on the CDR3 plus reference TRBV5-1 and TRBJ2-7, the full variable domain is KAGVTQTPRYLIKTRGQQVTLSCSPISGHRSVSWYQQTPGQGLQFLFEYFSETQRNKGNFPGRFSGRQFSNSRSEMNVSTLELGDSALYLCASRRGVDEQYFGPGTRLTVT.